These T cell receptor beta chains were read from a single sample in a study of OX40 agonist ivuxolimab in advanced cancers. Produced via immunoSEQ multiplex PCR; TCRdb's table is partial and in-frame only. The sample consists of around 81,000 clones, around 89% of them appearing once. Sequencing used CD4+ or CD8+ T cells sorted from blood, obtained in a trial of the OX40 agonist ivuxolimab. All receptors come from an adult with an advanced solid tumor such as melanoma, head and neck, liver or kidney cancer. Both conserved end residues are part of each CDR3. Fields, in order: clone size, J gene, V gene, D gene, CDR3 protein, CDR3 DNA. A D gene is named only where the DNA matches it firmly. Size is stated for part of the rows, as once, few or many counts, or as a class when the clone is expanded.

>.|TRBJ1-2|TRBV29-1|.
CSVSDRINYGYTF
TGCAGCGTCTCGGACAGAATTAACTATGGCTACACCTTC
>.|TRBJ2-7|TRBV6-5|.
CASSYSGLAPYEQYF
TGTGCCAGCAGTTACAGCGGCCTCGCCCCTTACGAGCAGTACTTC
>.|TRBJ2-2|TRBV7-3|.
CASSPGRLATGELFF
TGTGCCAGCAGCCCCGGCCGCCTAGCCACCGGGGAGCTGTTTTTT
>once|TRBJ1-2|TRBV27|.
CASSSRTANYGYTF
TGTGCCAGCAGTTCGCGGACAGCTAACTATGGCTACACCTTC
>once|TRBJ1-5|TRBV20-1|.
CSASRGQPQHF
TGCAGTGCTAGTCGGGGACAGCCCCAGCATTTT
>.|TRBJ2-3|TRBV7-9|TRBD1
CASSLRAGTGAQYF
TGTGCCAGCAGCTTAAGGGCCGGGACAGGGGCGCAGTATTTT
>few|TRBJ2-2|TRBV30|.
CAWSTTGTGELFF
TGTGCCTGGAGTACGACAGGTACCGGGGAGCTGTTTTTT
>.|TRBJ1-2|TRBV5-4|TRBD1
CASSLGGGGGNYGYTF
TGTGCCAGCAGCTTGGGAGGGGGCGGCGGCAACTATGGCTACACCTTC
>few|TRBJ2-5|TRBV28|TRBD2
CASSSGQGLKTQYF
TGTGCCAGCTCTAGCGGGCAGGGCCTAAAGACCCAGTACTTC
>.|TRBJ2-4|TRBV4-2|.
CASSQDEGNKNIQYF
TGTGCCAGCAGCCAAGATGAGGGTAACAAAAACATTCAGTACTTC
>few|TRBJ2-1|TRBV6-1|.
CASSEKLSSRNEQFF
TGTGCCAGCAGTGAAAAGCTGTCGTCGAGGAATGAGCAGTTCTTC
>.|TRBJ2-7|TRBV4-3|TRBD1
CASSQAGTGRHEQYF
TGCGCCAGCAGCCAAGCCGGGACAGGCCGCCACGAGCAGTACTTC
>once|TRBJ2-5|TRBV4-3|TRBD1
CASSSGSTGGRETQYF
TGCGCCAGCAGCTCAGGCAGTACAGGGGGCAGAGAGACCCAGTACTTC
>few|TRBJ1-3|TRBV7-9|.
CASSSGGGNTIYF
TGTGCCAGCAGCTCTGGGGGTGGAAACACCATATATTTT
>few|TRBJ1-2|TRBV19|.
CASSPGSSNYGYTF
TGTGCCAGTAGTCCCGGGTCCTCTAACTATGGCTACACCTTC
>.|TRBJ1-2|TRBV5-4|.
CASSPANYGYTF
TGTGCCAGCAGCCCCGCTAACTATGGCTACACCTTC
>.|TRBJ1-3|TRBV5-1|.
CASSLAGSRNTIYF
TGCGCCAGCAGCTTGGCGGGTTCCAGAAACACCATATATTTT
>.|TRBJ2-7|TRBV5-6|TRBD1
CASSGPGQGVQYF
TGTGCCAGCAGCGGGCCGGGACAGGGCGTGCAGTACTTC
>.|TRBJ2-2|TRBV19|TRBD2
CASFPRNSGTGELFF
TGTGCCAGTTTCCCCAGGAATAGCGGGACCGGGGAGCTGTTTTTT
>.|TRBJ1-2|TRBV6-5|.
CASRQANYGYTF
TGTGCCAGCCGTCAGGCAAACTATGGCTACACCTTC
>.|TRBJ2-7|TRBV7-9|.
CASSPDTPQVEYF
TGTGCCAGCAGCCCCGACACACCTCAAGTTGAGTACTTC
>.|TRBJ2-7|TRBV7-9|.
CASSQSGQQYF
TGTGCCAGCAGCCAATCGGGACAGCAGTACTTC
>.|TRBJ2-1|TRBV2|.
CASSEDSLAYNEQFF
TGTGCCAGCAGTGAAGATTCACTAGCCTACAATGAGCAGTTCTTC
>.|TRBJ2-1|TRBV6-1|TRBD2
CASSELLLADYNEQFF
TGTGCCAGCAGTGAACTATTACTAGCGGATTACAATGAGCAGTTCTTC
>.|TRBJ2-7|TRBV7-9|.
CASSSLVGVGYEQYF
TGTGCCAGCAGCTCATTGGTGGGGGTAGGCTACGAGCAGTACTTC
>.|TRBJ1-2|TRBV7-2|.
CASSLAVIQANYGYTF
TGTGCCAGCAGCTTAGCTGTGATTCAAGCTAACTATGGCTACACCTTC
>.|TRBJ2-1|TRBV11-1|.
CASSYSYNEQFF
TGTGCCAGCAGCTACTCCTACAATGAGCAGTTCTTC
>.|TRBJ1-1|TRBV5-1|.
CASSSIADRGNTEAFF
TGCGCCAGCAGCTCGATCGCCGACAGAGGGAACACTGAAGCTTTCTTT
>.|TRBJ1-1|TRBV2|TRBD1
CASSARQGGSTEAFF
TGTGCCAGCAGTGCACGACAGGGAGGGAGCACTGAAGCTTTCTTT
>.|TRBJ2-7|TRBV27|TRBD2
CASSFTSGTSYEQYF
TGTGCCAGCAGTTTTACTAGCGGGACCTCCTACGAGCAGTACTTC
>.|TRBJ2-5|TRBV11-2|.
CASSSRTVETQYF
TGTGCCAGCAGCTCCAGGACCGTGGAGACCCAGTACTTC
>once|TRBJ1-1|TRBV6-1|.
CASSRTGDTEAFF
TGTGCCAGCAGTCGCACAGGTGACACTGAAGCTTTCTTT
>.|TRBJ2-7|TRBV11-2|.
CASSPMFPGPGRGYEQYF
TGTGCCAGCAGCCCAATGTTCCCGGGCCCAGGAAGGGGCTACGAGCAGTACTTC
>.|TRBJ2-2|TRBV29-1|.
CSVVRRGGSGTGELFF
TGCAGCGTTGTCCGCAGAGGGGGGTCCGGGACCGGGGAGCTGTTTTTT
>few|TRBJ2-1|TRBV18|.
CASSHSSGTSSNEQFF
TGTGCCAGCTCTCACTCTTCCGGAACTAGCAGCAATGAGCAGTTCTTC
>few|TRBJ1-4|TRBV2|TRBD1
CASSQPQGAIEKLFF
TGTGCCAGCAGCCAACCACAGGGGGCCATAGAAAAACTGTTTTTT
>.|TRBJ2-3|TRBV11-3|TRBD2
CASSRNRAGGLADTQYF
TGTGCCAGCAGCCGAAATCGGGCGGGAGGGTTGGCAGATACGCAGTATTTT
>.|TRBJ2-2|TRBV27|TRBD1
CASSFTGGMTGELFF
TGTGCCAGCAGTTTTACAGGGGGCATGACCGGGGAGCTGTTTTTT
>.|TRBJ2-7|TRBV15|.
CATSRTVSSYEQYF
TGTGCCACCAGCAGGACAGTTAGCTCCTACGAGCAGTACTTC
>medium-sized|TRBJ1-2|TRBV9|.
CASSRDGGANYGYTF
TGTGCCAGCAGCCGCGATGGAGGGGCGAACTATGGCTACACCTTC
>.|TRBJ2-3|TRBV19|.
CASSMQSPDTQYF
TGTGCCAGTAGTATGCAAAGTCCAGATACGCAGTATTTT